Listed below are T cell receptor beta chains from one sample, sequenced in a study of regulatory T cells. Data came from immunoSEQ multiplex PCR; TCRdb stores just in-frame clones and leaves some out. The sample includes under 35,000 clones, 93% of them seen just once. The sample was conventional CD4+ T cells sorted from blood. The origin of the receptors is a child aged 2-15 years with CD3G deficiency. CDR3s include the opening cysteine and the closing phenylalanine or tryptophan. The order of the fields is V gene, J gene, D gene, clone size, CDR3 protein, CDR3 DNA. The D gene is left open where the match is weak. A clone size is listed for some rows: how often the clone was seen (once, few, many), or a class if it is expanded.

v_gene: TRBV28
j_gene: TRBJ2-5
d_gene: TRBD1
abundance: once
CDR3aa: CASSRNGDSSAQYF
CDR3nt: TGTGCCAGCAGTCGAAATGGGGACAGCTCGGCCCAGTACTTC

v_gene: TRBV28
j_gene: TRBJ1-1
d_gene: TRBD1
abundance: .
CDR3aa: CASSTDRVEAFF
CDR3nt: TGTGCCAGCAGTACCGACAGGGTCGAAGCTTTCTTT

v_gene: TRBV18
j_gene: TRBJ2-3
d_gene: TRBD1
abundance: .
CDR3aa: CASSLGQITDTQYF
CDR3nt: TGTGCCAGCTCACTGGGACAGATTACAGATACGCAGTATTTT

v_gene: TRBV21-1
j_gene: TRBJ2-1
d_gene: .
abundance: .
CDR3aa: CASSTTGGQQQFF
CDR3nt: TGTGCCAGCAGCACAACGGGGGGACAGCAGCAGTTCTTC

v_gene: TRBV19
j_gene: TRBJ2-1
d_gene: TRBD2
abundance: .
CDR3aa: CASSGSGRVFNEQFF
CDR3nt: TGTGCCAGTAGCGGAAGCGGGAGGGTCTTCAATGAGCAGTTCTTC

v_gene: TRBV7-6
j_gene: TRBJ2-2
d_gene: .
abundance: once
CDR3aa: CASSKGGDTGELFF
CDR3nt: TGTGCCAGCAGCAAAGGGGGAGACACCGGGGAGCTGTTTTTT

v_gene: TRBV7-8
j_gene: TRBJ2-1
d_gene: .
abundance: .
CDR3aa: CASSLGQHYNEQFF
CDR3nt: TGTGCCAGCAGCCTTGGGCAGCACTACAATGAGCAGTTCTTC

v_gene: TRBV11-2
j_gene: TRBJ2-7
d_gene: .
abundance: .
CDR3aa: CASSRTASSYEQYF
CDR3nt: TGTGCCAGCAGCAGGACAGCTTCCTCCTACGAGCAGTACTTC

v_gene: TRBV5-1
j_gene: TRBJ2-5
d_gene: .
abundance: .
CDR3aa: CASSFGGKLTEGALKETQYF
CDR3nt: TGCGCCAGCAGCTTCGGCGGGAAACTGACGGAGGGAGCGCTAAAAGAGACCCAGTACTTC

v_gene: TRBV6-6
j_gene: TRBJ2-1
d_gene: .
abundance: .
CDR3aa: CASGRGNANEQFF
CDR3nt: TGTGCCAGCGGGAGGGGGAATGCGAATGAGCAGTTCTTC

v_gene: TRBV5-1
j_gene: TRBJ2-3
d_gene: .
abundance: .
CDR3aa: CASSLDARTDTQYF
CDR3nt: TGCGCCAGCAGCTTGGACGCCAGGACAGATACGCAGTATTTT

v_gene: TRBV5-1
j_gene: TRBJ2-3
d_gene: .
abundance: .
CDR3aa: CASSLATASSDTQYF
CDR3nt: TGCGCCAGCAGCTTGGCCACGGCTAGCTCAGATACGCAGTATTTT

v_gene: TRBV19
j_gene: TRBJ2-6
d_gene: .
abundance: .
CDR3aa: CASSSRTAGANVLTF
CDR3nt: TGTGCCAGTAGTTCTCGTACCGCTGGGGCCAACGTCCTGACTTTC

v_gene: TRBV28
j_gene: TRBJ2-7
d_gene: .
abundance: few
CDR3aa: CASRSGITYEQYF
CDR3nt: TGTGCCAGCAGATCCGGGATCACCTACGAGCAGTACTTC

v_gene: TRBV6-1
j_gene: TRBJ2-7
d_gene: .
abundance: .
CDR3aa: CASSEVQGAGYEQYF
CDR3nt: TGTGCCAGCAGTGAAGTCCAGGGCGCGGGGTACGAGCAGTACTTC

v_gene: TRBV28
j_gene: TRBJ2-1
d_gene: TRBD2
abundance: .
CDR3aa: CASSARLASSYNEQFF
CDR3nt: TGTGCCAGCAGTGCCCGACTAGCAAGTTCCTACAATGAGCAGTTCTTC

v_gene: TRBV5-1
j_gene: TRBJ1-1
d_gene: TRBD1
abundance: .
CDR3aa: CASSSGQGINTEAFF
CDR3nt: TGCGCCAGCAGCTCCGGACAGGGCATAAACACTGAAGCTTTCTTT

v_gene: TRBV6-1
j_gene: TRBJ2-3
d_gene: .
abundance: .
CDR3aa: CASSEGTESTDTQYF
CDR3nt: TGTGCCAGCAGTGAAGGGACAGAGAGCACAGATACGCAGTATTTT

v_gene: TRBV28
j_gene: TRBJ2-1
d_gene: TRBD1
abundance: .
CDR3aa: CASSAGGNEQFF
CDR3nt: TGTGCCAGCAGTGCAGGGGGCAATGAGCAGTTCTTC

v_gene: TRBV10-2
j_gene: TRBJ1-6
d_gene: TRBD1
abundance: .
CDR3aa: CASTGQGYSPLHF
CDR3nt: TGCGCCAGCACCGGACAGGGGTATTCACCCCTCCACTTT